Only a few counts were recorded for the clone carrying this TCR beta chain. From the 5' RACE reads, TCRdb called clonotypes with MiXCR, one entry per CDR3 protein. The repertoire holds about 140,000 distinct CDR3 sequences, approximately 10% seen once, with less than 5% in the top ten. These data come from a study of CD8 T cells in ankylosing spondylitis. The sequenced sample was blood, either unsorted or a sorted T cell fraction (not recorded which). This TCR was sampled from a female donor with ankylosing spondylitis or in good health (not recorded which).

The CDR3 protein is CAWSDRTNLRTLHF. In DNA form, the CDR3 reads TGTGCCTGGAGTGACAGGACCAATTTGAGGACCCTCCACTTT. V is TRBV30 and J is TRBJ1-6; D is perhaps TRBD1 (5 bases). The CDR3 is made up of 14 amino acids. Germline V gene lookup returns CDR1 GTSNPN and CDR2 SVGIG (reference sequence). Trimming pared 1 base from V and 14 bases from J, leaving 18 bases between.